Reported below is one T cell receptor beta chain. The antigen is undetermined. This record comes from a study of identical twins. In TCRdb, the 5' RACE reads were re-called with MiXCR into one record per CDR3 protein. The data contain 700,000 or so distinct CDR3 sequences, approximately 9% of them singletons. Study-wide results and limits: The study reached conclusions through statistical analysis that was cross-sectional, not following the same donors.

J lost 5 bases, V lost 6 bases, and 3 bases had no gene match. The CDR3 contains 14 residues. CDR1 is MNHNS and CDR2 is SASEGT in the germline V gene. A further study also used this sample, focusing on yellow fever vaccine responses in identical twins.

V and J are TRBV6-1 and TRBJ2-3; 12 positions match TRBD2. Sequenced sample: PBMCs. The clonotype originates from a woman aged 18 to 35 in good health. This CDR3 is CASRLAGGVDTQYF. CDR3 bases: TGTGCCAGCAGGCTAGCGGGGGGGGTAGATACGCAGTATTTT.